This T cell receptor beta chain was sequenced for a study of cytomegalovirus exposure and HLA in healthy donors listed by TCRdb under 2017. Some background on the complete study: An earlier analysis of some 600 of the donors reported approximately 280 Gb of sequence data and around 100 million unique TCR beta sequences obtained from about 179 million T cells. A separate validation cohort of 100 to 150 different subjects was used in addition to the approximately 700-subject first cohort. In an earlier analysis of about 590 of the donors, high-throughput TCR beta sequencing was used to judge whether each TCR beta V gene segment behaved as functional or pseudogenic. The later analysis used no new phenotypic data to find candidate immune exposures, relying instead on TCR beta sequences and their occurrence across donors. Alongside the repertoire data, information on donor age, sex, ethnicity and CMV serostatus was compiled. Both class I and class II loci were covered by HLA typing, at four-digit resolution. Every discovery cohort repertoire had been produced on one sequencing platform. Because of strong linkage in the cohort, a few DR-DQ haplotypes were treated as single units for association and clustering. Of the approximately 400 genotyped donors, 80% to 90% were placed in the genetic ancestry cluster associated with self-reported Caucasian donors. About 280 gigabases of sequencing data and 70 million to 100 million unique TCR sequences made up an early release that covered several hundred HLA-typed donors. The study profiled the T cell repertoires of under 850 subjects by immunosequencing and related them to cytomegalovirus serostatus. A later analysis re-analyzed previously published TCR beta repertoires from approximately 670 donors and added high-resolution HLA genotyping to study TCR occurrence patterns. The study aimed to test whether cataloging public T cell receptors could reveal signatures of past pathogen exposure. High-throughput TCR immunosequencing, statistical association of individual TCRs with disease status, and machine learning were combined to predict cytomegalovirus infection status. Across roughly 420 genotyped donors of the cohort, an average of roughly 250,000 unique TCR beta nucleotide sequences per donor were sequenced, and 15% to 20% of those sequences were non-productive. The number of typed donors differed by locus: about 620-640 for A, B, C, DRB1 and DQB1; some 500 for DQA1; around 610 for DPA1; and some 430 for DPB1. Genome-wide SNP genotypes for about three fifths of the roughly 670 donors were used in a later genetic analysis, which treated that subset as a discovery cohort. The research as a whole found: Three of the identified cytomegalovirus-associated TCR beta chains were confirmed in vitro to be specific for cytomegalovirus antigens. Broadly in line with IMGT annotations, most TCR beta V segments showed up in productive rearrangements about 90% or about 30% of the time in an earlier analysis of some 590 of the donors. Some IMGT-functional V segments, including TRBV6-2 and TRBV6-3, could not be told apart with the 87-base-pair reads, so those segments were excluded. A further reported finding was that TCR beta sequences accurately predicted the HLA-A and HLA-B alleles for most subjects in the first cohort. In a later genetic analysis, fewer N-insertions in productive TCRs were reported among donors in an Asian-associated ancestry cluster than the roughly 640-donor mean. Cytomegalovirus status was reported to be diagnosed by the classifier with high specificity and sensitivity in both the original and validation cohorts. For the cohort, immune exposure information was limited to CMV serostatus. A later analysis associated roughly 17,000 TCR beta sequences with specific HLA alleles at a false discovery rate of 0.05. Compared with equally common non-associated chains, HLA-associated TCR beta chains in a later analysis were more clonally expanded and had lower generation probabilities. Most TCR sequences were seen in very few donors, while some public TCRs were found in many individuals. A later analysis found that most CMV-associated TCR beta chains appeared HLA-restricted, with HLA associations seemingly driven largely by CMV exposure. In a later analysis, TCR association rates were found to vary across HLA loci, with the most associated TCRs seen for DRB1 alleles and the fewest for HLA-C alleles. The authors suggested that the approach could potentially be extended to other disease states and immunological phenotypes. Linkage disequilibrium might explain the correlated functional status among segregating V segments, but an unknown experimental factor could not be excluded. A later genetic analysis associated a missense DCLRE1C variant with V-gene and J-gene trimming of TCR beta chains, and an independent cohort replicated the association. Strong co-occurrence of HLA alleles, especially DR and DQ, made assigning TCR associations to individual alleles difficult. The cohort was sequenced for TCR beta chains only, and without alpha or paired-chain data the features that could be detected were limited. A total of 164 TCR beta chains were listed by the study as associated with cytomegalovirus. HLA typing was unavailable for some donors at each locus, so association tests used only the typed subset. Because counts were too low, about 18 rarely observed V segments, including chromosome 9 orphons, were left out of the earlier analysis of approximately 500 of the donors. Sequencing depth was assumed to be roughly uniform across donors in the presence/absence analyses, though that assumption may not hold. A later analysis reported that several top co-occurrence clusters appeared linked to parvovirus B19, influenza, CMV and Epstein-Barr virus. A group of highly shared sequence variants was considered likely to be a technical artifact of the sequencing pipeline.

The cohort was made up of approximately 670 healthy bone marrow donors. At the time of sampling, every cohort member was nominally healthy, though immune exposures that went unrecorded were likely present. The donor tested CMV seronegative, placing the donor among the approximately 360 seronegative members of the cohort. A peripheral blood sample was provided by each donor, and peripheral blood mononuclear cells were used for TCR beta sequencing. Genomic DNA extraction from the blood cell samples was performed with the Qiagen DNeasy Blood Extraction Kit. Library construction relied on the immunoSEQ multiplex PCR assay. For the multiplex PCR, a mixture combining 60 forward primers for TCR Vbeta segments and 13 reverse primers for TCR Jbeta segments was used. A multiplex PCR assay on genomic DNA amplified the CDR3 region of rearranged TCR beta genes. Amplified TCR beta libraries were sequenced as 87-base-pair reads on the Illumina HiSeq System. The study's own analysis went as follows. In a later analysis, some 80 million unique TCR beta chains were counted across the approximately 640 repertoires, and about 10 million of these chains were shared by at least two donors. Raw reads were error-corrected and collapsed into unique sequences with a nearest-neighbor algorithm that merged closely related sequences to remove PCR and sequencing errors. CDR3 sequences were aligned to IMGT reference sequences to assign V, D and J gene segments. For a sequence to be retained, a match of at least six nucleotides was required to both a V gene segment and a J gene segment. A rearrangement counted as productive if the CDR3 had no stop codons and remained in frame with V and J, and every other rearrangement counted as non-productive. CDR3 was defined according to IMGT convention as the region running from the second conserved V-encoded cysteine to the conserved J-encoded phenylalanine. In an earlier analysis of just under 600 of the donors, sequences lacking an unambiguous match to a single V gene segment were excluded. An earlier analysis of fewer than 650 of the donors classified V segments as functional when productive rearrangements were above 56.7% and as segregating when the standard deviation between donors was above 5%. To diagnose cytomegalovirus status from the catalog of TCR beta chain sequences, a statistical classification framework was built. In a later analysis, TCR nucleotide sequences were compared against IMGT/GENE-DB human TR gene sequences so that V and J genes could be assigned. In a later analysis, CDR3 sequences and most-parsimonious VDJ recombination scenarios were assigned using the TCRdist pipeline. In a later analysis, every TCR beta chain was defined by the combination of its CDR3 amino acid sequence and its V-gene family, and reads without a unique V-gene family were dropped. A later analysis removed 450 to 600 highly shared, low-generation-probability nucleotide sequences to deal with suspected cross-contamination and a sequencing artifact. A later analysis calculated a clonal expansion index for each public chain from normalized within-repertoire ranks of inferred template counts. Generation probabilities in a later analysis came from a VDJ recombination model fitted to out-of-frame rearrangements, and those results were checked against IGoR. A later analysis scored TCR-TCR, TCR-HLA and TCR-CMV co-occurrence with hypergeometric tests, applying a repertoire-size bias correction to TCR pairs. False discovery rates were estimated in a later analysis by permuting HLA or CMV assignments 20 times. A later analysis grouped co-occurring TCRs with DBSCAN, adding TCRdist sequence similarity when clustering within HLA-allele-positive subsets. Repertoires with fewer than 30,000 or more than 120,000 public chains were left out of co-occurrence clustering, as were about 5 repertoires with anomalous nucleotide sharing. TCRdb holds this immuneACCESS table with in-frame rearrangements only. Some clones are missing; in checked studies, unresolved V genes explain under half, and the rest has no known cause. That table gives V, J and clone size, and the DNA gave D and trimming. The sample has about 43,000 clones on record, roughly half of them singletons. Around 6% of the sample comes from the top ten.

Regarding this clone: Which antigen it targets is not known. The input lacks base qualities; no much larger clone sits a single base away.

Per the germline V gene, SGHDN is the CDR1 and FVKESK is the CDR2. From the cysteine through the phenylalanine, the CDR3 covers 17 amino acids. Just CDR3 DNA is preserved here, 51 bases in frame from base 1. The V end loses 1 base and the J end loses 0 bases, and a stretch of 13 bases separates them. This receptor chain uses TRBV14 and TRBJ2-4; a tentative D call is TRBD2 (6 bases match). The source is a man aged 60-69 years in good health and CMV-seronegative. Material: PBMCs. The CDR3 here reads CASSQAEMGLAKNIQYF. The DNA is TGTGCCAGCAGCCAAGCGGAGATGGGACTAGCCAAAAACATTCAGTACTTC.